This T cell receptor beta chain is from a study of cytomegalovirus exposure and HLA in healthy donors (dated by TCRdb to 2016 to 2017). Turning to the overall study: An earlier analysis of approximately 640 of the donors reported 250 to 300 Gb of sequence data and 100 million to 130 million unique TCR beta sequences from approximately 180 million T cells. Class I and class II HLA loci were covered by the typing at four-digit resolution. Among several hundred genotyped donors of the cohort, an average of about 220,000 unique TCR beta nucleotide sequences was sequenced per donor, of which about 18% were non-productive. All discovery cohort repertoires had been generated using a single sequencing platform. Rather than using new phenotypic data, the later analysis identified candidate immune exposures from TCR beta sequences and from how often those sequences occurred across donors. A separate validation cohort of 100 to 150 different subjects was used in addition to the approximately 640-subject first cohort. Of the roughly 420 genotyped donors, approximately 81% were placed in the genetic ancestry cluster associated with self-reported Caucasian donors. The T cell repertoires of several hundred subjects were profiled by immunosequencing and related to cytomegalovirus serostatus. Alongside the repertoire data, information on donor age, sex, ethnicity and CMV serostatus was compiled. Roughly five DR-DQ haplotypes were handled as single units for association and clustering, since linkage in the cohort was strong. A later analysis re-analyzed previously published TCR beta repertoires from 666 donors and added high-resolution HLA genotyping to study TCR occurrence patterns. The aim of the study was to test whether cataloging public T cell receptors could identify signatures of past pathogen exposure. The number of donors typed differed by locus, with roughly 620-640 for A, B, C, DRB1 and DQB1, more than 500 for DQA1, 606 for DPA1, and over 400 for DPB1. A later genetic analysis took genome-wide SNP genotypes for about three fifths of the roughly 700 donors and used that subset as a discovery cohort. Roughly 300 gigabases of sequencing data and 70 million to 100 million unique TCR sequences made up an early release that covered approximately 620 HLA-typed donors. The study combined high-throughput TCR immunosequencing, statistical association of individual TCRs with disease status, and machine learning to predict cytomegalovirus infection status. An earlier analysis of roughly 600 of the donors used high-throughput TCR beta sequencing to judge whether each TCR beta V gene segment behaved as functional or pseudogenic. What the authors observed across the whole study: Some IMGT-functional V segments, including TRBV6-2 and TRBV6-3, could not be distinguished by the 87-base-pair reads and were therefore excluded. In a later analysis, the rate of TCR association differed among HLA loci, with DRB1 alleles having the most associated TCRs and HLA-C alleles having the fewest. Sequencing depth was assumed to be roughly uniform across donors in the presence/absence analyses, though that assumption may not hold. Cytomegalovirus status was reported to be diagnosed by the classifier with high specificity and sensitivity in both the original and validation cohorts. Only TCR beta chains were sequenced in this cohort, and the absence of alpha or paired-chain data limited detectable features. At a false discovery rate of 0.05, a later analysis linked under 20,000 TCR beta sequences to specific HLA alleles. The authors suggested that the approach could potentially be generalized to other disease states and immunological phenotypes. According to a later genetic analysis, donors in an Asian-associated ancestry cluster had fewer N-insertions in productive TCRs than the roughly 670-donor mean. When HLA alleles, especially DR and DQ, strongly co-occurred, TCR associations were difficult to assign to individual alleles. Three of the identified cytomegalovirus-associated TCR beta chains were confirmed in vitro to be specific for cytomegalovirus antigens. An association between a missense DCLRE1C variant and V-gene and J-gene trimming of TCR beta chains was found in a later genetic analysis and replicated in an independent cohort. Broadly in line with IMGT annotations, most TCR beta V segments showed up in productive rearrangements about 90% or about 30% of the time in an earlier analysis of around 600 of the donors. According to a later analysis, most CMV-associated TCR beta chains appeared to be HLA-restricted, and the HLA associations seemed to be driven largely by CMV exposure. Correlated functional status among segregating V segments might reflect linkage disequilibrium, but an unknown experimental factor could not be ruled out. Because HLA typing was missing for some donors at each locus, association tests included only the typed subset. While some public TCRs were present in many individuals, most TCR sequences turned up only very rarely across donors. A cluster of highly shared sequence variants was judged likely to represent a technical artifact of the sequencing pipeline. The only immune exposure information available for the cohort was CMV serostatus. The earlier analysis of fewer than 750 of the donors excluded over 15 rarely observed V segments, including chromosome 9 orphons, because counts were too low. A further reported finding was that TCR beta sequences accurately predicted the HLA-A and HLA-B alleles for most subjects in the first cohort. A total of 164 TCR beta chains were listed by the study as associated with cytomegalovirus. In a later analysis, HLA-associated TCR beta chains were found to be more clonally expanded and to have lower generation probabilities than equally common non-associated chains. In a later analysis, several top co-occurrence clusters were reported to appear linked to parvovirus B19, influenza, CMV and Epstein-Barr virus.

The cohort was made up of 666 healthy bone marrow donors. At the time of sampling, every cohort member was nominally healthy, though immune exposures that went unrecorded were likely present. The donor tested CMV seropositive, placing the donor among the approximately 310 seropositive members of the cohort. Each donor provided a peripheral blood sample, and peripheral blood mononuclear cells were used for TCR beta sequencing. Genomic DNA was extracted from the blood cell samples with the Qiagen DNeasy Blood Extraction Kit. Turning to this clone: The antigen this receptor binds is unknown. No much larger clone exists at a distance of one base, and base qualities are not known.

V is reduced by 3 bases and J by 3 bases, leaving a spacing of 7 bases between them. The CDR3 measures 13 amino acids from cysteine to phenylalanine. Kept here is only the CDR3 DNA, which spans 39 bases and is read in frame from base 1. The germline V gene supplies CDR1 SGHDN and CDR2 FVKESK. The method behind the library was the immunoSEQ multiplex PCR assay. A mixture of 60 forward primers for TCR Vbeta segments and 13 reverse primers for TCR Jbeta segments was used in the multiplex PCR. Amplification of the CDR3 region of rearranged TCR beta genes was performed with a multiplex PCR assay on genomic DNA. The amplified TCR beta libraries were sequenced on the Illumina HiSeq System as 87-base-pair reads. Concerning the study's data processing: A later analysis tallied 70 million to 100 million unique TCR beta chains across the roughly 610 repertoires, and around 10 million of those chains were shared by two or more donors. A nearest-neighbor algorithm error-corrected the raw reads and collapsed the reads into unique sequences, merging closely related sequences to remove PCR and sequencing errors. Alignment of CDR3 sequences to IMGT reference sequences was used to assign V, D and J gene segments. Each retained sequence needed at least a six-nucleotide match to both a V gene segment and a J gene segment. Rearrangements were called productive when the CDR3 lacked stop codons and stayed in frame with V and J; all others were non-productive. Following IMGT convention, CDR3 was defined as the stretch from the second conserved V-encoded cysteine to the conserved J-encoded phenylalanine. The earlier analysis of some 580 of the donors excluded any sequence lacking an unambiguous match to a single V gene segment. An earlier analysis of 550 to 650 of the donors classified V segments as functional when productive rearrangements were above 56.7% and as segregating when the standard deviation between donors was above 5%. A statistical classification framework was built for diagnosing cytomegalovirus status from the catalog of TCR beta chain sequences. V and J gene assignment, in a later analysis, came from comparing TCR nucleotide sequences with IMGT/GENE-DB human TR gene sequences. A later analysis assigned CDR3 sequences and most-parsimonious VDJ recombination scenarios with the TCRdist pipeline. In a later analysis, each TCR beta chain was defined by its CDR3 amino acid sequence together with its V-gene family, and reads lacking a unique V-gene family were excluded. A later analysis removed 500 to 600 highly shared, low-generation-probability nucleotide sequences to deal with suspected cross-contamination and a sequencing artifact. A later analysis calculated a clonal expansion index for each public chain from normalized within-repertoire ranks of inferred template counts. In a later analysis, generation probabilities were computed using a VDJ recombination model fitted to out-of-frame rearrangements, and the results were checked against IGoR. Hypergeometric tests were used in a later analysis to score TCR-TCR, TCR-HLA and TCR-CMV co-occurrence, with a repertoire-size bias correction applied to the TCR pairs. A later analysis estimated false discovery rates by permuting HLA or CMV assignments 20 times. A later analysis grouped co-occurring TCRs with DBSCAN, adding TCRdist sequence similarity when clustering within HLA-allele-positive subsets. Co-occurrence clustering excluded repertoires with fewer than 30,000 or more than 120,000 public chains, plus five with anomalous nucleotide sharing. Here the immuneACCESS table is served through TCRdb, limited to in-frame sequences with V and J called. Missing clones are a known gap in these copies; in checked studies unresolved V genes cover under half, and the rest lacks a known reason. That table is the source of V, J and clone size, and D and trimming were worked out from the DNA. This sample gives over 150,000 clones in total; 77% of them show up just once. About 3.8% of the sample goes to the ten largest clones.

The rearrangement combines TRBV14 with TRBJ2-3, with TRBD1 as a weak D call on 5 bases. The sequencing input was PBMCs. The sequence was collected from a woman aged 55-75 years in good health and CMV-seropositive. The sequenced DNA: TGTGCCAGCAGCCAGAGACAGACAGATACGCAGTATTTT. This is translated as CASSQRQTDTQYF. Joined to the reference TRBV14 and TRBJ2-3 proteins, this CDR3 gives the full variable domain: EAGVTQFPSHSVIEKGQTVTLRCDPISGHDNLYWYRRVMGKEIKFLLHFVKESKQDESGMPNNRFLAERTGGTYSTLKVQPAELEDSGVYFCASSQRQTDTQYFGPGTRLTVL.